This record looks at one T cell receptor beta chain sequence and its context. The target antigen is unknown. The data were obtained in a study of beta chain features in type 1 diabetes. Study-wide points: Junctions at VDJ sites from type 1 diabetes patients had fewer insertions and more deletions. Across patients, naive, central memory and Treg TCRB repertoires exhibited apparently greater similarity than was observed across healthy donors.

What was sequenced were expressed TCRB transcripts, since all of the isolated RNA had been reverse transcribed. The method was immunoSEQ multiplex PCR; TCRdb's version includes in-frame clones alone and lacks a portion of them. This table has about 410,000 clones, around 14% appearing once. The CDR3 is 15 amino acids. Trimming left V 2 bases short and J 7 bases short, with 14 bases between. Germline-derived CDR1 and CDR2 are SGHVS and FQNEAQ. Naive, central memory, regulatory and stem cell-like memory cells within the CD4+ compartment were sorted using CD45RO/CCR7/CD25/CD127/CD95/CD27. The V call is TRBV7-8, the J call TRBJ1-4, with D possibly matching TRBD1 (6 bases). The source is a man aged 30 to 45 in good health. Sample: naive CD4+ T cells from blood. CDR3 in amino acids: CASSLNQGLGEKLFF. In DNA, the CDR3 is TGTGCCAGCAGCTTAAACCAGGGGTTGGGTGAAAAACTGTTTTTT.